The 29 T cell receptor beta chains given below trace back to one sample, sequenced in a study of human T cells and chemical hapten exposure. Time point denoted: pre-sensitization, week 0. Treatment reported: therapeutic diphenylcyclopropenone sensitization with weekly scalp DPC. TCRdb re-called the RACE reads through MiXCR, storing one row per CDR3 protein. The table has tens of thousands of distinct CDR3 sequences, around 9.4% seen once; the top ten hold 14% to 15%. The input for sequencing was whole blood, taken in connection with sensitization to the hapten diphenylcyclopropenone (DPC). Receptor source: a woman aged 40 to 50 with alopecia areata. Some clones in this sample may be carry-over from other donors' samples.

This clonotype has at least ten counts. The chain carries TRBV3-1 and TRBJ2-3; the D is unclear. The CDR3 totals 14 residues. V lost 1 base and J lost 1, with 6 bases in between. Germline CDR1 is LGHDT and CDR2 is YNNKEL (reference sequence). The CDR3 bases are TGTGCCAGCAGCCAAGGTCTGCGCACAGATACGCAGTATTTT. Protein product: CASSQGLRTDTQYF.

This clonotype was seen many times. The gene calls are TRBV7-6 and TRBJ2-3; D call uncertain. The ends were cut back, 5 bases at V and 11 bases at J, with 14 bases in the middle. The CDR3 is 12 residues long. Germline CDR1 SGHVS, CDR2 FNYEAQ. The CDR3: CASSHEAPRQYF. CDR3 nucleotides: TGTGCCAGCAGCCATGAGGCACCTAGGCAGTATTTT.

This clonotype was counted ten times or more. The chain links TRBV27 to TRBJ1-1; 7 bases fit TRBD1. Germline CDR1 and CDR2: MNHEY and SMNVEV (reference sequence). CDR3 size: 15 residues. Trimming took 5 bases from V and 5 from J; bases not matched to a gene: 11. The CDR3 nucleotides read TGTGCCAGCAGTCGCCCCAACAACAGGGGTACTGAAGCTTTCTTT. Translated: CASSRPNNRGTEAFF.

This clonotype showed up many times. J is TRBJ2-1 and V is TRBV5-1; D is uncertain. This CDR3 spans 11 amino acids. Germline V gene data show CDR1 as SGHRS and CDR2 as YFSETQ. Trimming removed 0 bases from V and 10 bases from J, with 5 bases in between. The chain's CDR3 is CASSLGREQFF. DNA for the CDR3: TGCGCCAGCAGCTTGGGCAGGGAGCAGTTCTTC.

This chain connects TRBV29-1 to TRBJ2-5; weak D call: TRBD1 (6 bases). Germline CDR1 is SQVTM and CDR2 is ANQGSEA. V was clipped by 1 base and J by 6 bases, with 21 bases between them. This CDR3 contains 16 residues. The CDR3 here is CSVEAAGTSSGKTQYF. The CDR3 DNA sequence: TGCAGCGTTGAAGCCGCCGGGACATCCTCGGGGAAGACCCAGTACTTC. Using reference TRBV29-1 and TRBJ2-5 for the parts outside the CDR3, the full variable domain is SAVISQKPSRDICQRGTSLTIQCQVDSQVTMMFWYRQQPGQSLTLIATANQGSEATYESGFVIDKFPISRPNLTFSTLTVSNMSPEDSSIYLCSVEAAGTSSGKTQYFGPGTRLLVL.

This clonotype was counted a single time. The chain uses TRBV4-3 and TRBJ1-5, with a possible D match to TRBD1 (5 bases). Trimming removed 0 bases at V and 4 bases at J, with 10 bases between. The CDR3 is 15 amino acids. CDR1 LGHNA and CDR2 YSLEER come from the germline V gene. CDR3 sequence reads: CASSQDEGQNQPQHF. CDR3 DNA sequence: TGCGCCAGCAGCCAAGATGAGGGGCAGAATCAGCCCCAGCATTTT.

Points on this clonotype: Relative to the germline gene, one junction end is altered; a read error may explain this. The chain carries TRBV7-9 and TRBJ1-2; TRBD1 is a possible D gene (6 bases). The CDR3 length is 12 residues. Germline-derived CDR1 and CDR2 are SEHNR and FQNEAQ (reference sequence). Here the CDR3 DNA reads TGTGCCAGCAGCACCCAACCACGGACAGCCCGCTTC. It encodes CASSTQPRTARF.

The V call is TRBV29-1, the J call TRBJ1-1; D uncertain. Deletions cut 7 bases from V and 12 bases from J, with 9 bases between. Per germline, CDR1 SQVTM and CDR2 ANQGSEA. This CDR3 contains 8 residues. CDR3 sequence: CSASGPFF. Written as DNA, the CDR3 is TGCAGCGCCTCCGGGCCTTTCTTT.

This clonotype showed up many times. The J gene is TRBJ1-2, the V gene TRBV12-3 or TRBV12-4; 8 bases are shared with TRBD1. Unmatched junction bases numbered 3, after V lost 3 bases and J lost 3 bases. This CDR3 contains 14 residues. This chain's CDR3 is CASSLQGAYYGYTF. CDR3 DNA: TGTGCCAGCAGTTTGCAGGGGGCTTACTATGGCTACACCTTC.

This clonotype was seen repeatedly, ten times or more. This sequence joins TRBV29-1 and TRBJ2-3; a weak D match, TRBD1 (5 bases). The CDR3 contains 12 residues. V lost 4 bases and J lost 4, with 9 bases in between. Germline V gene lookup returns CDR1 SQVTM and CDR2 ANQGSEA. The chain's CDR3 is CSVGTTSDTQYF. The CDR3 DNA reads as TGCAGCGTTGGGACAACGTCAGATACGCAGTATTTT.

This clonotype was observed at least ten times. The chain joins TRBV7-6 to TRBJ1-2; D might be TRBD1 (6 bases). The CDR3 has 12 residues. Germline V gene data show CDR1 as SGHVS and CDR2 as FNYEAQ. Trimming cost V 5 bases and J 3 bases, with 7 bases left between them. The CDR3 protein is CASSPGDYGYTF. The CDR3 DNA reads TGTGCCAGCAGCCCAGGGGACTATGGCTACACCTTC.

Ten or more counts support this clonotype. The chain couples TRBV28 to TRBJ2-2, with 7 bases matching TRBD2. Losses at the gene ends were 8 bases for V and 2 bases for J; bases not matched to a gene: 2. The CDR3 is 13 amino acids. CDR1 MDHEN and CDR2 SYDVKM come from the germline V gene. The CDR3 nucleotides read TGTGCCAGCGGGGAGGGAAACACCGGGGAGCTGTTTTTT. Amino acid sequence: CASGEGNTGELFF. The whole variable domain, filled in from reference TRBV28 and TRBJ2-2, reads DVKVTQSSRYLVKRTGEKVFLECVQDMDHENMFWYRQDPGLGLRLIYFSYDVKMKEKGDIPEGYSVSREKKERFSLILESASTNQTSMYLCASGEGNTGELFFGEGSRLTVL.

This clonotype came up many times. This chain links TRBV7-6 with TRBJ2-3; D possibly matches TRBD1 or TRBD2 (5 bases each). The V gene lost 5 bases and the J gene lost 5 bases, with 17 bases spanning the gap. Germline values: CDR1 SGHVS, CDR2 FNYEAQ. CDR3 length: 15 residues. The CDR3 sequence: CASSPRDDSRDTQYF. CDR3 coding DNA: TGTGCCAGCAGCCCAAGGGACGATTCTAGAGATACGCAGTATTTT.

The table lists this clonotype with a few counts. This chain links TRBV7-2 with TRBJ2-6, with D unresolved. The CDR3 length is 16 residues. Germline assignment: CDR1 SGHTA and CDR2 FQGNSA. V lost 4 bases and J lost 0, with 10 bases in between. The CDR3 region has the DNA TGTGCCAGCAGCTGGCCGTTCCTCTCTGGGGCCAACGTCCTGACTTTC. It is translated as CASSWPFLSGANVLTF.

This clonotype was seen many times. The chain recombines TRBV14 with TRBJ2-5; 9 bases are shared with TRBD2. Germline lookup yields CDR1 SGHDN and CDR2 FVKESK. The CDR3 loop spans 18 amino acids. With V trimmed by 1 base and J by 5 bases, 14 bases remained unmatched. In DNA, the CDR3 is TGTGCCAGCAGCCAAGGACGTTCGGCGGGGGGGTCCCTCGAGACCCAGTACTTC. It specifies CASSQGRSAGGSLETQYF.

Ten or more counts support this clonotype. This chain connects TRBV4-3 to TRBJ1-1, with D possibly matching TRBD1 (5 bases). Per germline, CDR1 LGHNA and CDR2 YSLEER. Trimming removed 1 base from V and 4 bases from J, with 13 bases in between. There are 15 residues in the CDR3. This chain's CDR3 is CASSQVGGWGTEAFF. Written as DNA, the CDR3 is TGCGCCAGCAGCCAAGTCGGGGGGTGGGGCACTGAAGCTTTCTTT.

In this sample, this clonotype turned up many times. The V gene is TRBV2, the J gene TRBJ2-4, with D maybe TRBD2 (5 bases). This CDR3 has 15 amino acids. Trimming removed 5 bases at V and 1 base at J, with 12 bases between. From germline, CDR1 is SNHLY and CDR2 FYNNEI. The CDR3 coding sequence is TGTGCCAGCAGTCTGAGCGAGCGGGCCAAAAACATTCAGTACTTC. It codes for CASSLSERAKNIQYF.

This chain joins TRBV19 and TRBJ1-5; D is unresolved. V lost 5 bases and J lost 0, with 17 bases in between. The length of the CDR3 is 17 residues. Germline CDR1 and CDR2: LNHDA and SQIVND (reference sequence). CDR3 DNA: TGTGCCAGTAGTCCCGTTACGGGCTTCTATAGCAATCAGCCCCAGCATTTT. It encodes CASSPVTGFYSNQPQHF.

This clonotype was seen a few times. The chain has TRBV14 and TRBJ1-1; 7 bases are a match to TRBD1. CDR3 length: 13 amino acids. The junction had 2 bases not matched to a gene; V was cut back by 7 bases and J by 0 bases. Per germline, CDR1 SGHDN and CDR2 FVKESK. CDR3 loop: CASKQGLNTEAFF. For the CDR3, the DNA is TGTGCCAGCAAACAGGGGCTGAACACTGAAGCTTTCTTT. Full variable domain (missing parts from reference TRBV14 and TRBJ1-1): EAGVTQFPSHSVIEKGQTVTLRCDPISGHDNLYWYRRVMGKEIKFLLHFVKESKQDESGMPNNRFLAERTGGTYSTLKVQPAELEDSGVYFCASKQGLNTEAFFGQGTRLTVV.

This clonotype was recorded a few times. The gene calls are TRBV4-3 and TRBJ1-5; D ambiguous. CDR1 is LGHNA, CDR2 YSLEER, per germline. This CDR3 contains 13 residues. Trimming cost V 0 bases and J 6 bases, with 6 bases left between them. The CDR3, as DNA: TGCGCCAGCAGCCAAGACCGGGGTCAGCCCCAGCATTTT. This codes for CASSQDRGQPQHF.

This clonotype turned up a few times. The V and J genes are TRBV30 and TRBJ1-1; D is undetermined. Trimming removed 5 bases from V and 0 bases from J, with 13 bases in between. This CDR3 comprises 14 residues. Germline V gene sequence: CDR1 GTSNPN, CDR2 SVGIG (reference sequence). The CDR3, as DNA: TGTGCCTGGGCTTACAGCTCTCTGAACACTGAAGCTTTCTTT. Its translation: CAWAYSSLNTEAFF. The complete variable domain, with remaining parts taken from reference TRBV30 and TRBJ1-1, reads SQTIHQWPATLVQPVGSPLSLECTVEGTSNPNLYWYRQAAGRGLQLLFYSVGIGQISSEVPQNLSASRPQDRQFILSSKKLLLSDSGFYLCAWAYSSLNTEAFFGQGTRLTVV.

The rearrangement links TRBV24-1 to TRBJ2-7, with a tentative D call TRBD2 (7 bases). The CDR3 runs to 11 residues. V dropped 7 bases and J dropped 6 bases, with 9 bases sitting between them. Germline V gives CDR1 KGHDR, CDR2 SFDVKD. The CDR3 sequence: CATSGGLEQYF. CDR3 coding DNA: TGTGCCACCAGCGGGGGGCTCGAGCAGTACTTC.

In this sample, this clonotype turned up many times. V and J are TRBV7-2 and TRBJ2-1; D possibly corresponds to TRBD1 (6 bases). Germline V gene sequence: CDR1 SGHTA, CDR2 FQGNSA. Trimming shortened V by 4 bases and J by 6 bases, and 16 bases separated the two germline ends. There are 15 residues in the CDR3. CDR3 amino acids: CASSSRDMQRNEQFF. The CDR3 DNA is TGTGCCAGCAGCTCCCGGGACATGCAGCGCAATGAGCAGTTCTTC.

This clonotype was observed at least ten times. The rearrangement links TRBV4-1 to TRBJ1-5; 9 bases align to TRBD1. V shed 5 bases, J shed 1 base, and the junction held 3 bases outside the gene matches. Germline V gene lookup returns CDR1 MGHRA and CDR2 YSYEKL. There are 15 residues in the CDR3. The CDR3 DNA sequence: TGCGCCAGCAGCTTTGGACAGGGGAGCAATCAGCCCCAGCATTTT. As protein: CASSFGQGSNQPQHF.

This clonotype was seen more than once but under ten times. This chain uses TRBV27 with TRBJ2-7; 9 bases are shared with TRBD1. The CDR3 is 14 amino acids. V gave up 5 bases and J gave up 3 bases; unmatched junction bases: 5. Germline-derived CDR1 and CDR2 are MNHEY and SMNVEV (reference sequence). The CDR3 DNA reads TGTGCCAGCAGTCCCGGGACAGGGATCTACGAGCAGTACTTC. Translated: CASSPGTGIYEQYF.

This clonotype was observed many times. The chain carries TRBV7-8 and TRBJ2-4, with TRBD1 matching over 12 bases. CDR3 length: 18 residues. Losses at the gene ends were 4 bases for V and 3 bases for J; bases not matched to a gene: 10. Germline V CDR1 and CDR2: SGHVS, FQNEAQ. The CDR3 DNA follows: TGTGCCAGCAGCTCGACGGGACAGGGGGCAGGAGTCAAAAACATTCAGTACTTC. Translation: CASSSTGQGAGVKNIQYF.

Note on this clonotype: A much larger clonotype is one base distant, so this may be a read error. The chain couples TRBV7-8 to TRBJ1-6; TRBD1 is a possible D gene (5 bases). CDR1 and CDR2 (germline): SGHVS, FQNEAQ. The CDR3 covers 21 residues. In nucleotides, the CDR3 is TGTGCCAGCAGCCTTAAGATTCCAGTGGGGACCCCTAGCTCCTATAATTCACACCTCCACTTT. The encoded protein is CASSLKIPVGTPSSYNSHLHF.

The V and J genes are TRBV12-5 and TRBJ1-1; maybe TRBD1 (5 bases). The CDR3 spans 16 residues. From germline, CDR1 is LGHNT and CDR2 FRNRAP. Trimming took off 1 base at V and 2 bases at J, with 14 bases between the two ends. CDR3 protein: CASGLDADTKNTEAFF. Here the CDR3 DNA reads TGTGCTAGTGGTTTGGACGCGGACACTAAAAACACTGAAGCTTTCTTT. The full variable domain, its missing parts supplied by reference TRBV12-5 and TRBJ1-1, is DARVTQTPRHKVTEMGQEVTMRCQPILGHNTVFWYRQTMMQGLELLAYFRNRAPLDDSGMPKDRFSAEMPDATLATLKIQPSEPRDSAVYFCASGLDADTKNTEAFFGQGTRLTVV.

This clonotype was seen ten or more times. The CDR3 coding sequence is TGCAGTGCTAGTACCGAGGAGACCCAGTACTTC. Residues: CSASTEETQYF. This chain joins TRBV20-1 and TRBJ2-5; unclear D gene. The CDR3 is 11 amino acids. V shed 3 bases and J shed 5 bases, with 7 bases lying between them. Germline lookup yields CDR1 DFQATT and CDR2 SNEGSKA (reference sequence).